This section outlines one TCR beta chain sequence together with its context. The antigen is unknown. The PCR used 60 Vbeta and 13 Jbeta primers. Study processing details: The count from a later analysis was some 76 million unique TCR beta chains, 9.5 million to 11 million of them shared. Clones were sequenced by immunoSEQ multiplex PCR, and TCRdb holds only the in-frame ones, with some missing. That table furnishes V, J and clone size, whereas the DNA furnished D and trimming. The sample consists of 130,000 to 150,000 clones, around 80% of them appearing once. The CDR3 has 15 amino acids. V gave up 4 bases and J gave up 4 bases; unmatched junction bases: 4. CDR1 and CDR2 from the germline V gene are LNHDA and SQIVND (reference sequence). The data derive from a study of cytomegalovirus exposure and HLA in healthy donors. Study-wide points: Most CMV-associated TCR beta chains appeared HLA-restricted in a later analysis. Associated with HLA alleles at 0.05 false discovery rate in a later analysis were about 17,000 TCR beta sequences. Confirmation in vitro established that a few CMV-associated chains were specific for CMV antigens.

Source material: PBMCs. V and J are TRBV19 and TRBJ2-1; 10 bases are shared with TRBD1. This receptor was identified in a man aged 35 to 55 in good health and CMV-seropositive. The CDR3 bases are TGTGCCAGTAGTAAGGGACAGGGGCTTTACAATGAGCAGTTCTTC. It codes for CASSKGQGLYNEQFF.